These 26 T cell receptor beta chains share one sample of origin, sequenced in a study of T cells after yellow fever vaccination. TCRdb used MiXCR to reprocess the 5' RACE reads, holding one entry per CDR3 protein. The table shows roughly 310,000 distinct CDR3 sequences, with 8.5% to 9% occurring only once. The source material was PBMCs, sampled on the day of the first yellow fever vaccination. These receptors were taken from a man between 18 and 35 years old who received the YFV17D yellow fever vaccine.

This clonotype was seen ten or more times. V is TRBV7-9 and J is TRBJ2-5; D possibly corresponds to TRBD2 (6 bases). The V and J ends lost 6 bases and 2 bases respectively, with 13 bases between them. Per germline, CDR1 SEHNR and CDR2 FQNEAQ (reference sequence). CDR3 length: 14 amino acids. The CDR3 region has the DNA TGTGCCAGCAGTTCCCGGGACTTACAAGAGACCCAGTACTTC. The encoded protein is CASSSRDLQETQYF. Full variable domain (missing parts from reference TRBV7-9 and TRBJ2-5): DTGVSQNPRHKITKRGQNVTFRCDPISEHNRLYWYRQTLGQGPEFLTYFQNEAQLEKSRLLSDRFSAERPKGSFSTLEIQRTEQGDSAMYLCASSSRDLQETQYFGPGTRLLVL.

At least ten counts were recorded for this clonotype. The chain recombines TRBV5-6 with TRBJ1-1; no clear D. The CDR3 contains 13 residues. Per the germline V gene, CDR1 is SGHDT and CDR2 is YYEEEE. Trimming left V 7 bases short and J 1 base short, with 11 bases between. CDR3 loop: CASGGNWNTEAFF. As DNA, the CDR3 is TGTGCCAGCGGAGGGAACTGGAACACTGAAGCTTTCTTT. Based on the CDR3 plus reference TRBV5-6 and TRBJ1-1, the full variable domain is DAGVTQSPTHLIKTRGQQVTLRCSPKSGHDTVSWYQQALGQGPQFIFQYYEEEERQRGNFPDRFSGHQFPNYSSELNVNALLLGDSALYLCASGGNWNTEAFFGQGTRLTVV.

This clonotype has only a few counts. V and J are TRBV7-2 and TRBJ1-3, with 8 bases that match TRBD1. Trimming took 6 bases from V and 3 from J; bases not matched to a gene: 4. The germline V gene has CDR1 SGHTA and CDR2 FQGNSA. The CDR3 runs 14 residues. This CDR3 is CASRPGGVGNTIYF. The CDR3 DNA reads TGTGCCAGCAGACCAGGGGGCGTTGGAAACACCATATATTTT.

The V call is TRBV20-1, the J call TRBJ1-1; D is ambiguous. Trimming removed 3 bases at V and 6 bases at J, with 11 bases between. There are 12 residues in the CDR3. The germline gives CDR1 DFQATT, CDR2 SNEGSKA (reference sequence). CDR3 in amino acids: CSASGQSPEAFF. DNA of the CDR3: TGCAGTGCTAGCGGGCAGAGCCCTGAAGCTTTCTTT.

The rearrangement joins TRBV30 to TRBJ1-2; no firm D call. V was pared by 0 bases and J by 1 base, with 0 bases between. The CDR3 contains 11 residues. Germline loops: CDR1 GTSNPN, CDR2 SVGIG (reference sequence). The CDR3: CAWSVNYGYTF. For the CDR3, the DNA is TGTGCCTGGAGTGTTAACTATGGCTACACCTTC.

This clonotype appeared a few times. This chain connects TRBV9 to TRBJ1-2; a possible D gene is TRBD1 (5 bases). CDR3 size: 16 residues. Germline V gene sequence: CDR1 SGDLS, CDR2 YYNGEE. V was cut by 0 bases and J by 4 bases, with 16 bases left in between. In nucleotides, the CDR3 is TGTGCCAGCAGCGTAGGGGACCATCCGCCCATCTATGGCTACACCTTC. Encoded protein: CASSVGDHPPIYGYTF.

A few counts support this clonotype. This chain connects TRBV20-1 to TRBJ1-2; 7 nucleotides match TRBD1. The CDR3 spans 15 residues. J lost 4 bases, V lost 3 bases, and 11 bases had no gene match. CDR1 and CDR2 (germline): DFQATT, SNEGSKA (reference sequence). CDR3 in amino acids: CSASIRGLRFYGYTF. CDR3 in DNA: TGCAGTGCTAGTATTAGGGGGCTTCGTTTCTATGGCTACACCTTC.

Only a few counts were recorded for this clonotype. The chain joins TRBV20-1 to TRBJ2-1, with 11 bases matching TRBD2. The J segment lost 4 bases and the V segment lost 5 bases, leaving 7 bases of the junction unmatched. In germline, CDR1 is DFQATT, CDR2 SNEGSKA (reference sequence). The CDR3 consists of 15 residues. Written as DNA, the CDR3 is TGCAGTGCTCGCACTACTAGCGGGGGTTACAATGAGCAGTTCTTC. Encoded protein: CSARTTSGGYNEQFF.

The chain has TRBV5-4 and TRBJ2-1; 12 nucleotides line up with TRBD2. This CDR3 has 16 amino acids. Germline values: CDR1 SGHNT, CDR2 YYREEE (reference sequence). V shed 4 bases, J shed 7 bases, and the junction held 9 bases outside the gene matches. The CDR3, as DNA: TGTGCCAGCAGCGTAGGGACTAGCGGGTGGGCAAATGAGCAGTTCTTC. It specifies CASSVGTSGWANEQFF.

Only a few counts were recorded for this clonotype. The V gene is TRBV7-6, the J gene TRBJ1-1; TRBD1 matches at 7 bases. In germline, CDR1 is SGHVS, CDR2 FNYEAQ. V lost 5 bases and J lost 5; bases outside the gene matches: 5. CDR3 length equals 13 residues. In nucleotides, the CDR3 is TGTGCCAGCAGCCAGACAGGGTTTACTGAAGCTTTCTTT. This sequence encodes CASSQTGFTEAFF.

The V call is TRBV12-3 or TRBV12-4, the J call TRBJ2-1, with 10 bases that match TRBD1. This CDR3 is 14 amino acids long. Unmatched junction bases numbered 2, after V lost 6 bases and J lost 3 bases. The CDR3 region has the DNA TGTGCCAGCAGGGGGACAGGGGACTACAATGAGCAGTTCTTC. Amino acids: CASRGTGDYNEQFF.

The J gene is TRBJ2-3, the V gene TRBV4-2, with a weak D call TRBD2 (5 bases). V was clipped by 6 bases and J by 1 base, with 17 bases between them. The CDR3 consists of 16 residues. Germline values: CDR1 LGHNA, CDR2 YNFKEQ. The CDR3 region is CASRTIGVPGTDTQYF. Written as DNA, the CDR3 is TGTGCCAGCAGGACAATCGGGGTACCTGGCACAGATACGCAGTATTTT.

Note on this clonotype: Possible read error: a much larger clone is one base away. The chain recombines TRBV6-2 or TRBV6-3 with TRBJ2-1; 10 bases map to TRBD1. The CDR3 is 14 residues long. Germline V gene sequence: CDR1 MNHEY, CDR2 SVGEGT. Trimming cost V 6 bases and J 5 bases; bases outside gene matches: 4. The CDR3 DNA is TGTGCCAGCAGCCTGGACAGGGGGAACAATGAGCAGTTCTTC. Encoded protein: CASSLDRGNNEQFF.

This clonotype was seen a few times. V gene TRBV2 combines with J gene TRBJ1-4; maybe TRBD1 (5 bases). Per germline, CDR1 SNHLY and CDR2 FYNNEI. The CDR3 sequence is 15 residues long. Trimming pared 5 bases from V and 6 bases from J, leaving 16 bases between. CDR3 sequence reads: CASSPSGGLDEKLFF. The CDR3, as DNA: TGTGCCAGCAGTCCCTCTGGGGGTTTGGATGAAAAACTGTTTTTT.

In its sample, this clonotype was seen many times. The J gene is TRBJ2-7, the V gene TRBV5-1; 7 nucleotides agree with TRBD1. V shed 4 bases, J shed 2 bases, and the junction held 9 bases outside the gene matches. Germline values: CDR1 SGHRS, CDR2 YFSETQ. The CDR3 extends over 15 amino acids. The CDR3 sequence: CASSQEPGQTYEQYV. CDR3 DNA sequence: TGCGCCAGCAGCCAAGAGCCGGGACAGACCTACGAGCAGTACGTC.

This clonotype has only a few counts. The chain couples TRBV10-3 to TRBJ1-1; possible D gene TRBD1, 6 bases. The length of the CDR3 is 13 residues. Germline loops: CDR1 ENHRY, CDR2 SYGVKD. V lost 4 bases, J lost 6 bases, and 12 bases lay in between. CDR3 DNA: TGTGCCATCAGTGGAACAGGGACGCCTGAAGCTTTCTTT. Translated: CAISGTGTPEAFF.

This chain uses TRBV7-2 with TRBJ1-2; tentatively, D is TRBD1 (5 bases). The CDR3 totals 13 residues. Germline V CDR1 and CDR2: SGHTA, FQGNSA. V dropped 2 bases and J dropped 6 bases, with 10 bases sitting between them. CDR3 sequence reads: CASSLPGGDGYTF. CDR3 nucleotide sequence: TGTGCCAGCAGCTTACCCGGGGGGGATGGCTACACCTTC. Full variable domain (rest looked up from reference TRBV7-2 and TRBJ1-2): GAGVSQSPSNKVTEKGKDVELRCDPISGHTALYWYRQSLGQGLEFLIYFQGNSAPDKSGLPSDRFSAERTGGSVSTLTIQRTQQEDSAVYLCASSLPGGDGYTFGSGTRLTVV.

This clonotype has more than one count but fewer than ten. This sequence joins TRBV6-2 or TRBV6-3 and TRBJ1-2, with D perhaps TRBD1 (6 bases). In germline, CDR1 is MNHEY, CDR2 SVGEGT. The CDR3 has 15 amino acids. Trimming cost V 3 bases and J 5 bases, with 16 bases left between them. The CDR3 DNA sequence: TGTGCCAGCAGTTATCCCCTGGACAGTGGGTATGGCTACACCTTC. Its protein product is CASSYPLDSGYGYTF.

This clonotype was detected many times. CDR3: CASSARTGGWVDTQYF. DNA for the CDR3: TGTGCCAGCAGCGCAAGGACCGGGGGGTGGGTTGATACGCAGTATTTT. This sequence joins TRBV7-2 and TRBJ2-3, with 7 bases lining up with TRBD2. The CDR3 has 16 residues. V dropped 5 bases and J dropped 6; count of bases not matched to a gene: 14. CDR1 is SGHTA and CDR2 is FQGNSA in the germline V gene. The full variable domain, completed using reference TRBV7-2 and TRBJ2-3, is GAGVSQSPSNKVTEKGKDVELRCDPISGHTALYWYRQSLGQGLEFLIYFQGNSAPDKSGLPSDRFSAERTGGSVSTLTIQRTQQEDSAVYLCASSARTGGWVDTQYFGPGTRLTVL.

Worth noting for this clonotype: This may be a read error, as it is one base from a much larger clone. The chain has TRBV12-3 or TRBV12-4 and TRBJ2-1; 7 nucleotides align to TRBD2. The CDR3 is 13 amino acids. The CDR3 DNA reads TGTGTCAGCAGTTTCGGGAGGAAGAATGAGCAGTTCTTC. Translation gives CVSSFGRKNEQFF.

The sample holds a few counts of this clonotype. The rearrangement uses TRBV18 and TRBJ2-1; 9 nucleotides agree with TRBD1. Germline V gene lookup returns CDR1 KGHSH and CDR2 LQKENI. The CDR3 spans 13 residues. The junction had 3 bases not matched to a gene; V was cut back by 5 bases and J by 7 bases. The CDR3 region has the DNA TGTGCCAGCTCAAGGGACAGGGAGAATGAGCAGTTCTTC. Its protein is CASSRDRENEQFF.

This clonotype was recorded at least ten times. The rearrangement uses TRBV6-5 and TRBJ2-7; a weak D match, TRBD1 (6 bases). Deletions cut 4 bases from V and 6 bases from J, with 16 bases between. Germline CDR1 is MNHEY and CDR2 is SVGAGI. This CDR3 is 14 amino acids long. The chain's CDR3 is CASSSGAVFGEQYF. CDR3 DNA sequence: TGTGCCAGCAGTTCAGGGGCCGTCTTCGGCGAGCAGTACTTC.

J is TRBJ2-1 and V is TRBV28; 8 nucleotides align to TRBD2. CDR1 is MDHEN and CDR2 is SYDVKM in the germline V gene. The trim removed 2 bases at V and 2 bases at J, leaving 5 bases unmatched. The CDR3 loop spans 16 amino acids. CDR3 amino acids: CASSLGRGAAYNEQFF. The CDR3 DNA reads TGTGCCAGCAGTTTAGGGCGGGGGGCTGCCTACAATGAGCAGTTCTTC. Together with reference TRBV28 and TRBJ2-1, the CDR3 gives the full variable domain: DVKVTQSSRYLVKRTGEKVFLECVQDMDHENMFWYRQDPGLGLRLIYFSYDVKMKEKGDIPEGYSVSREKKERFSLILESASTNQTSMYLCASSLGRGAAYNEQFFGPGTRLTVL.

J is TRBJ2-2 and V is TRBV5-1, with 8 bases that match TRBD1. CDR1 and CDR2 (germline): SGHRS, YFSETQ. V was pared by 0 bases and J by 6 bases, with 7 bases of the junction left unmatched. CDR3 length: 16 amino acids. The CDR3 coding sequence is TGCGCCAGCAGCTTGGTGCCGGGACAGGTCCCCGGGGAGCTGTTTTTT. It translates to CASSLVPGQVPGELFF.

This clonotype turned up a few times. This chain uses TRBV7-9 with TRBJ2-7; TRBD1 aligns across 9 bases. CDR3 length: 17 residues. V was pared by 4 bases and J by 3 bases, with 13 bases of the junction left unmatched. Germline V gives CDR1 SEHNR, CDR2 FQNEAQ (reference sequence). CDR3 nucleotides: TGTGCCAGCAGCTCAGCTGATCCGGGACAGGGTATCTACGAGCAGTACTTC. Amino acids: CASSSADPGQGIYEQYF.

This clonotype was counted only a few times. The rearrangement uses TRBV4-2 and TRBJ2-1; D possibly corresponds to TRBD1 (5 bases). CDR1 LGHNA and CDR2 YNFKEQ come from the germline V gene. The germline V and J ends were trimmed by 0 bases and 8 bases, with 17 bases remaining between them. The CDR3 has 16 amino acids. In DNA, the CDR3 is TGTGCCAGCAGCCAAGATCATTCAAGGGGTGGTGATGAGCAGTTCTTC. Its protein product is CASSQDHSRGGDEQFF.